This T cell receptor (beta chain) was obtained from a study of chemoradiotherapy in HPV16-positive cancers. Study-level background: A couple of HPV16-positive patients' cells yielded candidate HPV-specific clones and common motifs.

Points on this clone: Antigen unknown.

Assay: immunoSEQ multiplex PCR; the TCRdb copy retains only in-frame clones and omits some. The sample lists about 68,000 clones, almost 90% occurring once. Overall study findings and caveats: Only a couple of HPV16-positive patients supplied the functional HPV-specificity definition. Non-HPV-specific T cells did not expand in tumors during treatment, whereas candidate HPV-specific clones and E7-related motifs did. Better recurrence-free survival went with HPV-responsive T-cell expansion in HPV16-positive patients.

The germline V gene encodes CDR1 SEHNR and CDR2 FQNEAQ (reference sequence). The length of the CDR3 is 15 residues. The germline V and J ends were trimmed by 1 base and 6 bases, with 16 bases remaining between them. This TCR came from a human donor with HPV-associated anogenital cancer. The chain is built from TRBV7-9 and TRBJ2-7, with D uncertain. Here the sequenced sample was blood, taken from a patient who underwent chemoradiotherapy. CDR3 in DNA: TGTGCCAGCAGCTTAGGAGTGGGGTTATCGCTCGAGCAGTACTTC. Its translation: CASSLGVGLSLEQYF.